The clone carrying this TCR beta chain has only a few counts. Its antigen remains unidentified. This sample is part of a study of blood T cells in healthy people across ages. A second PCR, run for about 7 to 11 cycles, used a sample-barcoded 5' primer plus a J-beta primer mix. TCRdb independently ran MiXCR on the 5' RACE reads; one entry per CDR3 protein. The table shows about 570,000 distinct CDR3 sequences, with 27% occurring only once. Notes on the study in general: Roughly linear declines in TCR beta diversity per million T cells occurred with age.

Isolation of PBMCs gave at least 7 million cells per sample. The CDR3 runs 15 residues. Germline-derived CDR1 and CDR2 are SGHTA and FQGNSA. V dropped 0 bases and J dropped 7 bases, with 12 bases sitting between them. The clonotype was recovered from a woman between 65 and 79 years old in good health. Sequencing was done on a sample of blood. J is TRBJ1-4 and V is TRBV7-2, with D perhaps TRBD1 (5 bases). CDR3 nucleotides: TGTGCCAGCAGCTTAGCGGGGGGAATCGCTGAAAAACTGTTTTTT. Protein: CASSLAGGIAEKLFF.